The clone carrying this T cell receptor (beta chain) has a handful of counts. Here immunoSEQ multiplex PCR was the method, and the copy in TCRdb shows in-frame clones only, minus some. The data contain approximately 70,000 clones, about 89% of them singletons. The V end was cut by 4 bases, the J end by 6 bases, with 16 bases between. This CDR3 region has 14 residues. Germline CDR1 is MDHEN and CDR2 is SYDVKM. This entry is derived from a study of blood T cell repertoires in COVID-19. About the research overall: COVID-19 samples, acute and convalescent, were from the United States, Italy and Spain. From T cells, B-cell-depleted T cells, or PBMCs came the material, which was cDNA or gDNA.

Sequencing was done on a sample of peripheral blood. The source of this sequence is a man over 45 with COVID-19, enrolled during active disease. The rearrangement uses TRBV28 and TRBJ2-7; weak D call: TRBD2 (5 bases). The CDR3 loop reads CASSSLGAVREQYF. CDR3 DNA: TGTGCCAGCAGTTCACTAGGCGCCGTCCGCGAGCAGTACTTC.